Detailed here is one T cell receptor beta chain. This clonotype was observed many times. Its antigen is unknown. No qualities accompany the bases; no much larger clone lies one base away. The germline V gene gives CDR1 as LGHNA and CDR2 as YNFKEQ. The CDR3 has 15 amino acids, counting the end cysteine and phenylalanine. The sequence is cut down to CDR3 DNA, 45 bases in frame from base 1. Trimming leaves V shorter by 1 base and J shorter by 7 bases, with the junction holding 3 bases beyond the gene matches. Libraries were made using PCR. The sequencing machine was an Illumina HiSeq 2500. Molecular barcoding was employed in the preparation of TCR libraries, with unique molecular identifiers being used to normalize TCRbeta repertoire quantification. TCRdb took the public reads, trimmed them with fastp at Q25, ran MiXCR for clone calling and kept in-frame beta chains. Rows with a matching CDR3 protein are joined into one entry that keeps the most common DNA and genes. The sample has about 32,000 distinct CDR3 sequences on record, approximately 6.9% of them singletons. The ten largest clones add up to around 26% of the sample.

These data are taken from a study of T-cell reconstitution after alpha-beta-depleted transplantation in children listed by TCRdb under 2016. About the full investigation: The study quantitatively tracked T-cell immune reconstitution after TCRalphabeta/CD19-depleted allogeneic hematopoietic cell transplantation in children using TCR repertoire profiling. Study-wide conclusions, independent of this receptor: In some patients, the high TCRbeta diversity seen at day 60 was put down to recipient T cells and intrathymic progenitors that had survived conditioning. Hyperexpanded clone frequencies declined over subsequent months; after one year, T-cell counts and TCRbeta diversity were mostly attributed to newly produced T cells. Apparently early alphabetaT-cell count recovery about two months after transplant reportedly relied on only several hundred rapidly expanded clones derived from non-depleted graft cells.

Explained via the paper, the time point label denotes: day 60 (about 2 months) after transplantation. The sample's treatment or condition label is to be understood as: allogeneic hematopoietic cell transplantation with graft depleted of TCRalphabeta T cells and CD19 B cells. The transplant recipients were children given TCRalphabeta/CD19-depleted allogeneic hematopoietic cell grafts. This sequence uses TRBV4-2 and TRBJ2-1; the junction holds 11 bases that match TRBD2. Sample: peripheral blood, taken 60 days after TCRalphabeta/CD19-depleted stem cell transplant. This clonotype was sampled from a child in the first two years of life who had a stem cell transplant for acute myeloid leukemia, so the T cells may come from the graft donor. The DNA sequence is as follows: TGTGCCAGCAGCCAAGGGGCTAGCGGGAGGAATGAGCAGTTCTTC. It translates to CASSQGASGRNEQFF.